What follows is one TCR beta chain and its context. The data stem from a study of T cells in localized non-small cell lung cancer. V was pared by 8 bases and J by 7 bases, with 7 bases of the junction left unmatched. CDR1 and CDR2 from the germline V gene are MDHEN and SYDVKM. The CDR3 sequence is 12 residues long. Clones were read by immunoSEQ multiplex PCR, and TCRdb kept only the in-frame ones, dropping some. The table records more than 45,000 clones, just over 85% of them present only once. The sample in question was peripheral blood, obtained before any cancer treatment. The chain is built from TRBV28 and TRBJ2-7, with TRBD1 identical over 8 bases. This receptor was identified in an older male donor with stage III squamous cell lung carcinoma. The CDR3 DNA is TGTGCCAGCCGGACAGGGATCCGGGAGCAGTACTTC. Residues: CASRTGIREQYF.